A single sample gave rise to the 12 T cell receptor beta chains below, sequenced in a study of chemoradiotherapy in HPV16-positive cancers. The method was immunoSEQ multiplex PCR; TCRdb's version includes in-frame clones alone and lacks a portion of them. Among tens of thousands of clones listed, over 90% were seen once. The sample in question was blood, obtained from a patient who underwent chemoradiotherapy. Receptors were obtained from a human donor with HPV-associated anogenital cancer.

This rearrangement joins TRBV5-6 to TRBJ1-6; D unresolved. V was cut by 1 base and J by 7 bases, with 15 bases left in between. There are 16 residues in the CDR3. The V gene's germline CDR1 is SGHDT and CDR2 YYEEEE. CDR3: CASSLKGAVLNSPLHF. CDR3 coding DNA: TGTGCCAGCAGCTTGAAGGGAGCGGTTCTGAATTCACCCCTCCACTTT.

This sequence joins TRBV7-9 and TRBJ2-5, with 8 bases aligning to TRBD1. Per germline, CDR1 SEHNR and CDR2 FQNEAQ (reference sequence). V shed 5 bases and J 4 bases; nucleotides not matched to a gene: 9. The CDR3 loop spans 15 amino acids. CDR3 coding DNA: TGTGCCAGCAGCCACGGACAGGGAAAGGCAGAGACCCAGTACTTC. This gives the protein CASSHGQGKAETQYF. Complete variable domain (other parts from reference TRBV7-9 and TRBJ2-5): DTGVSQNPRHKITKRGQNVTFRCDPISEHNRLYWYRQTLGQGPEFLTYFQNEAQLEKSRLLSDRFSAERPKGSFSTLEIQRTEQGDSAMYLCASSHGQGKAETQYFGPGTRLLVL.

This chain joins TRBV7-2 and TRBJ1-4; 9 nucleotides line up with TRBD1. This CDR3 comprises 17 residues. After removal of 5 bases from V and 1 base from J, the junction contained 8 bases not matched to a gene. CDR1 is SGHTA, CDR2 FQGNSA, per germline. This CDR3 is CASSPYGTGLTNEKLFF. The CDR3 DNA sequence: TGTGCCAGCAGCCCGTACGGGACAGGGTTAACTAATGAAAAACTGTTTTTT.

The chain combines TRBV4-3 with TRBJ2-2; 9 positions agree with TRBD1. Per germline, CDR1 LGHNA and CDR2 YSLEER. With V trimmed by 4 bases and J by 6 bases, 6 bases remained unmatched. This CDR3 spans 15 amino acids. For the CDR3, the DNA is TGCGCCAGCAGCCTTACAGGGGGCCGGGCCGGGGAGCTGTTTTTT. Its translation: CASSLTGGRAGELFF.

This clone has more than one count but fewer than ten. This rearrangement joins TRBV7-9 to TRBJ1-5; TRBD1 aligns across 7 bases. Germline V CDR1 and CDR2: SEHNR, FQNEAQ (reference sequence). The CDR3 consists of 14 residues. The V gene end was trimmed by 5 bases and the J gene end by 2 bases; junction bases not matched to a gene: 3. In DNA, the CDR3 is TGTGCCAGCAGCGATGGACAGGGCAATCAGCCCCAGCATTTT. Its protein product is CASSDGQGNQPQHF.

The chain is built from TRBV2 and TRBJ2-6; D is uncertain. CDR1 and CDR2 (germline): SNHLY, FYNNEI. There are 14 residues in the CDR3. V was pared by 6 bases and J by 2 bases, with 8 bases between. DNA for the CDR3: TGTGCCAGCAGGGGGAAAGCTGGGGCCAACGTCCTGACTTTC. It translates to CASRGKAGANVLTF.

The J gene is TRBJ2-7, the V gene TRBV7-8; perhaps TRBD2 as D (5 bases). CDR1 and CDR2 from the germline V gene are SGHVS and FQNEAQ. CDR3 length: 15 residues. Trimming left V 5 bases short and J 4 bases short, with 18 bases between. CDR3 region: CASSAPPTTSYEQYF. The DNA for the CDR3 is TGTGCCAGCAGCGCCCCCCCGACTACCTCTTACGAGCAGTACTTC.

The CDR3 coding sequence is TGTGCCAGCAGCTCTGATTGGAACACCGGGGAGCTGTTTTTT. Its translation: CASSSDWNTGELFF. V usage is TRBV5-4 and J usage is TRBJ2-2; D is ambiguous. Germline assignment: CDR1 SGHNT and CDR2 YYREEE (reference sequence). This CDR3 region has 14 residues. Trimming stripped 3 bases from V and 1 base from J, with 7 bases between.

This chain joins TRBV5-4 and TRBJ2-5; possible D gene TRBD2, 5 bases. The V gene lost 3 bases and the J gene lost 3 bases, with 12 bases spanning the gap. This CDR3 spans 14 amino acids. Germline V gives CDR1 SGHNT, CDR2 YYREEE (reference sequence). CDR3 sequence: CASSSPAGKETQYF. DNA of the CDR3: TGTGCCAGCAGCTCCCCCGCCGGGAAAGAGACCCAGTACTTC.

The V call is TRBV18, the J call TRBJ2-1; the match to TRBD2 covers 9 bases. The CDR3 is 17 residues long. The germline gives CDR1 KGHSH, CDR2 LQKENI. V dropped 3 bases and J dropped 3; count of bases not matched to a gene: 9. The CDR3, as DNA: TGTGCCAGCTCACCCCTGACTAGCGGCACAATCTACAATGAGCAGTTCTTC. Translated, it gives CASSPLTSGTIYNEQFF.

The rearrangement joins TRBV28 to TRBJ2-1; 12 bases map to TRBD1. This CDR3 contains 15 residues. The V gene end was trimmed by 5 bases and the J gene end by 9 bases; junction bases not matched to a gene: 8. Germline V gene lookup returns CDR1 MDHEN and CDR2 SYDVKM. The CDR3 nucleotides are TGTGCCAGCAGTCGGGGGGGGACAGGGGGCTTTGAGCAGTTCTTC. Amino acid sequence: CASSRGGTGGFEQFF.

This sequence joins TRBV7-2 and TRBJ1-2; D is unclear. V was trimmed by 1 base and J by 2 bases, leaving 5 bases between them. Germline V gives CDR1 SGHTA, CDR2 FQGNSA. The CDR3 is 13 amino acids. The chain's CDR3 is CASSLVFNYGYTF. The DNA of the CDR3 is TGTGCCAGCAGCTTAGTGTTCAACTATGGCTACACCTTC.